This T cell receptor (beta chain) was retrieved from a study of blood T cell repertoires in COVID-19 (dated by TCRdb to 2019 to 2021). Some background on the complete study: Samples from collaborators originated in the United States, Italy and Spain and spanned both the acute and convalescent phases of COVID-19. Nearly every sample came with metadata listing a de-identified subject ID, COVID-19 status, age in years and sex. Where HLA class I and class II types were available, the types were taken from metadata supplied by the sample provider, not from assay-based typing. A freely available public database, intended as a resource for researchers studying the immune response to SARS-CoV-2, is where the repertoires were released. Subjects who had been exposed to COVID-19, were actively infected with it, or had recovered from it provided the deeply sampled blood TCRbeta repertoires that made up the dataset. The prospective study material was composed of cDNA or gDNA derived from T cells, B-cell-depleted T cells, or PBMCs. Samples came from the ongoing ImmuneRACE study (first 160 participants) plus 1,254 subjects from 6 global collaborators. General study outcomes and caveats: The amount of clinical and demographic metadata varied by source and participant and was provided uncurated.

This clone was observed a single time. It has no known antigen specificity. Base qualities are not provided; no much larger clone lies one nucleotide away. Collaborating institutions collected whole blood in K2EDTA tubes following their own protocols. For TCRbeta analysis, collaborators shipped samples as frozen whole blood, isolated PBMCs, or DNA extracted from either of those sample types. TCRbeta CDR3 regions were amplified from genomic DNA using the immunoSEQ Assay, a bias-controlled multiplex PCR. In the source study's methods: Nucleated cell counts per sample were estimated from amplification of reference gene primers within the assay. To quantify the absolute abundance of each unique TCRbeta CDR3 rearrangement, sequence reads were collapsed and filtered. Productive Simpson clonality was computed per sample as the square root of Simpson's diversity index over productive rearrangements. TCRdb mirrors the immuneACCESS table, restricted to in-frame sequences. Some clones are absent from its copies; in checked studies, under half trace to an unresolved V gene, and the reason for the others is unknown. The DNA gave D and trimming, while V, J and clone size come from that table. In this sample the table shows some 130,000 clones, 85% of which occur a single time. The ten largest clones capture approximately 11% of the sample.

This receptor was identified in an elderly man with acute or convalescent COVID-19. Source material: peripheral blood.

CDR3 loop: CASSTGQEPTEAFF. The nucleotides read TGCGCCAGCAGCACCGGACAGGAGCCCACTGAAGCTTTCTTT. Rearrangement joined TRBV5-1 to TRBJ1-1; 7 bases in between match TRBD1. The germline V gene specifies SGHRS as CDR1 and YFSETQ as CDR2. The cysteine opens and the phenylalanine closes a CDR3 of 14 amino acids. Here the CDR3 DNA is all that survives: 42 bases in frame from base 1. V is cut back by 4 bases and J by 4 bases, with 7 bases in the junction unmatched.